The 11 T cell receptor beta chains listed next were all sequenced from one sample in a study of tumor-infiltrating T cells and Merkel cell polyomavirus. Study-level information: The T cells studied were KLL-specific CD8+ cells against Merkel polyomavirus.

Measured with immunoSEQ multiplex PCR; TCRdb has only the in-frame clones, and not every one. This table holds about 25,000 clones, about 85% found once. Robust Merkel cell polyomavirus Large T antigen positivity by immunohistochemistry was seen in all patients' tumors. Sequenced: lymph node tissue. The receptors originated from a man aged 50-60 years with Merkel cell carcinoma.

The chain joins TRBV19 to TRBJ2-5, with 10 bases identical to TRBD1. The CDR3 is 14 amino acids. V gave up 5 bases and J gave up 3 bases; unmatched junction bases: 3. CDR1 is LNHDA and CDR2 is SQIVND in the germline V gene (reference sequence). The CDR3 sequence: CASSSGTGEETQYF. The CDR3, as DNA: TGTGCCAGTAGTTCGGGGACAGGGGAAGAGACCCAGTACTTC.

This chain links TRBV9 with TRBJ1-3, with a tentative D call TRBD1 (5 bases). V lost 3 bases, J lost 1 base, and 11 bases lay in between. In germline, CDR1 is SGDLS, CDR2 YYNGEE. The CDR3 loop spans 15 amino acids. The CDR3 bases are TGTGCCAGCAGCGCCTCAGGGTCATCTGGAAACACCATATATTTT. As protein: CASSASGSSGNTIYF. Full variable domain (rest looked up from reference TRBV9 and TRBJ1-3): DSGVTQTPKHLITATGQRVTLRCSPRSGDLSVYWYQQSLDQGLQFLIQYYNGEERAKGNILERFSAQQFPDLHSELNLSSLELGDSALYFCASSASGSSGNTIYFGEGSWLTVV.

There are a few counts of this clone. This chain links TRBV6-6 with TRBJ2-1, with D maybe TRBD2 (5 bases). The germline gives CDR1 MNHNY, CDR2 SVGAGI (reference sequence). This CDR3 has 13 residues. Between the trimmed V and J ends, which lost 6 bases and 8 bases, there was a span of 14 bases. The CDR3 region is CASSLNTRDEQFF. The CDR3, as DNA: TGTGCCAGCAGCTTAAATACTAGGGATGAGCAGTTCTTC.

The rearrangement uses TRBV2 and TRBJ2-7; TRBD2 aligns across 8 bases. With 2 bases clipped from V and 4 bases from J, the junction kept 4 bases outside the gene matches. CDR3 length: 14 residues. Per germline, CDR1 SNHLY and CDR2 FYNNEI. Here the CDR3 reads CASSESSGTYEQYF. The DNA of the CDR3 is TGTGCCAGCAGTGAAAGTAGCGGGACATACGAGCAGTACTTC.

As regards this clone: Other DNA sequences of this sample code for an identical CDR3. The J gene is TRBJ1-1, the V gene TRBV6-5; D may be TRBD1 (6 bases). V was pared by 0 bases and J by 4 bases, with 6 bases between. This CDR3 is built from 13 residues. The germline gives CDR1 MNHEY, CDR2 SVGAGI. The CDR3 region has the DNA TGTGCCAGCAGTTACTCAGGGGGCACTGAAGCTTTCTTT. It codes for CASSYSGGTEAFF.

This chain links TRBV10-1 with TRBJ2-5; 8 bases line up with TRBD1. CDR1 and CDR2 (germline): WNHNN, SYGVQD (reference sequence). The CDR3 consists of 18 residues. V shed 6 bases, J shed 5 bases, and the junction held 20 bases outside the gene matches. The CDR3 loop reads CASSPIVAGGGSCETQYF. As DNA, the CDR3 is TGCGCCAGCAGCCCCATCGTGGCAGGGGGCGGCAGTTGTGAGACCCAGTACTTC.

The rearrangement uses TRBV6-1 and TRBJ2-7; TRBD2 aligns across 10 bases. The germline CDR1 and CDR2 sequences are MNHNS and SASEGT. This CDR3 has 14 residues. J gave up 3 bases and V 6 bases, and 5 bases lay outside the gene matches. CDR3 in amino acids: CASRSGRALYEQYF. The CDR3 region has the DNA TGTGCCAGCAGGAGCGGGAGGGCCCTCTACGAGCAGTACTTC.

The DNA of the CDR3 is TGTGCCAGCAGTAGACTAGCGGGAGATAACAATGAGCAGTTCTTC. Protein: CASSRLAGDNNEQFF. This chain links TRBV7-2 with TRBJ2-1; 12 bases agree with TRBD2. Germline trimming cut 6 bases from V and 5 bases from J; bases unmatched to any gene: 5. Looked up from germline, CDR1 is SGHTA and CDR2 is FQGNSA. This CDR3 is 15 amino acids long.

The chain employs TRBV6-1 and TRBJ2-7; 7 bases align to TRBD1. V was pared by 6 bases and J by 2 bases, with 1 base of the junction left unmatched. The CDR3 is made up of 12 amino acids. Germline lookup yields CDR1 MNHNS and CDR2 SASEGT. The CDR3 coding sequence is TGTGCCAGCAGAACAGGGGCCTACGAGCAGTACTTC. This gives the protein CASRTGAYEQYF.

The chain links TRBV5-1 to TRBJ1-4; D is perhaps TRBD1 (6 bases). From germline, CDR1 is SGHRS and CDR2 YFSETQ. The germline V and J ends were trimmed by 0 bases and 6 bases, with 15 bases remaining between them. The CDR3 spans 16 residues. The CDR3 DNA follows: TGCGCCAGCAGCTTGGATCCCGTAGGGGGTGATGAAAAACTGTTTTTT. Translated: CASSLDPVGGDEKLFF.

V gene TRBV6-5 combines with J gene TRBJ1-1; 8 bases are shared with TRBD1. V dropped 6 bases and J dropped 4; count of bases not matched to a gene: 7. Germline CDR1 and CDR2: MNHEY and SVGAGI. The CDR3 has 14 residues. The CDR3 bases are TGTGCCAGCAGGTTACGACAGGGGAGCACTGAAGCTTTCTTT. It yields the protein CASRLRQGSTEAFF.